The 5 T cell receptor beta chains listed next were all sequenced from one sample in a study of CD8 T cells in Susac syndrome. After extraction with the RNeasy kit, about 0.45 to 1 ug of the RNA was reverse transcribed using random hexamers. Each CDR3 protein gets one entry after TCRdb re-called the immunoSEQ multiplex PCR reads with MiXCR. Among about 160,000 distinct CDR3 sequences, about 91% were seen once, and the ten largest hold 0.065% to 0.1%. The sample consisted of CD4+ T cells from PBMCs. The receptor source for this set is a human donor in good health.

The rearrangement uses TRBV5-4 and TRBJ2-4; the match to TRBD1 covers 9 bases. J was trimmed by 1 base and V by 5 bases; bases with no gene match: 1. The germline gives CDR1 SGHNT, CDR2 YYREEE (reference sequence). The CDR3 consists of 14 residues. In nucleotides, the CDR3 is TGTGCCAGCAGGGACAGGGGTGCCAAAAACATTCAGTACTTC. It encodes CASRDRGAKNIQYF.

The chain uses TRBV7-9 and TRBJ2-7; 7 nucleotides align to TRBD1. V lost 7 bases and J lost 1; bases outside the gene matches: 7. CDR1 and CDR2 from the germline V gene are SEHNR and FQNEAQ (reference sequence). The CDR3 spans 14 residues. CDR3 coding DNA: TGTGCCAGCATTGGGGACAGAAGATCCTACGAGCAGTACTTC. This translates into CASIGDRRSYEQYF.

This clonotype came up once. This sequence joins TRBV6-5 and TRBJ2-3; D is undetermined. The germline V gene has CDR1 MNHEY and CDR2 SVGAGI. The CDR3 is made up of 13 amino acids. V shed 10 bases and J shed 0 bases, with 11 bases lying between them. The CDR3 reads CAIGLPSTDTQYF. In DNA form, the CDR3 reads TGTGCCATCGGGCTTCCGAGCACAGATACGCAGTATTTT.

The V gene is TRBV10-3, the J gene TRBJ1-1, with no clear D. The V gene's germline CDR1 is ENHRY and CDR2 SYGVKD. The length of the CDR3 is 12 residues. V shed 6 bases and J shed 2 bases, with 7 bases lying between them. CDR3 protein: CAIRLENTEAFF. CDR3 nucleotide sequence: TGTGCCATCAGGCTGGAAAACACTGAAGCTTTCTTT.

The chain is built from TRBV7-2 and TRBJ2-5; TRBD2 is a possible D gene (6 bases). The CDR3 consists of 15 residues. Looked up from germline, CDR1 is SGHTA and CDR2 is FQGNSA. V gave up 1 base and J gave up 5 bases, with 14 bases separating them. CDR3 nucleotides: TGTGCCAGCAGCTTAGGGGCGGGAAGTGGGGAGACCCAGTACTTC. Translating it yields CASSLGAGSGETQYF.